These 18 T cell receptor beta chains came from one sample sequenced in a study of OX40 agonist ivuxolimab in advanced cancers. TCRdb's table, derived via immunoSEQ multiplex PCR, lists solely in-frame clones and lacks some. The sample carries 48,000 or so clones, roughly 81% recorded once. The material sequenced was CD4+ or CD8+ T cells sorted from blood, taken in a trial of the OX40 agonist ivuxolimab. The receptor source for this set is an adult with an advanced solid tumor such as melanoma, head and neck, liver or kidney cancer.

The chain is built from TRBV29-1 and TRBJ2-7; D is unclear. In germline, CDR1 is SQVTM, CDR2 ANQGSEA. V was clipped by 3 bases and J by 3 bases, with 6 bases between them. The CDR3 is 11 residues long. The CDR3 DNA reads as TGCAGCGTTGAGGGCAGCTACGAGCAGTACTTC. Its protein is CSVEGSYEQYF.

The rearrangement joins TRBV11-3 to TRBJ2-2; D not certain. The CDR3 has 13 amino acids. V was cut by 6 bases and J by 5 bases, with 10 bases left in between. Germline V lookup: CDR1 SGHNT, CDR2 YENEEA. The CDR3 nucleotides are TGTGCCAGCAGTCCGATGGGGACCGGGGAGCTGTTTTTT. It is translated as CASSPMGTGELFF.

The V gene is TRBV29-1, the J gene TRBJ2-2; unclear D gene. This CDR3 is 14 amino acids long. The V gene lost 3 bases and the J gene lost 1 base, with 9 bases spanning the gap. Per germline, CDR1 SQVTM and CDR2 ANQGSEA. Here the CDR3 reads CSVEVYRNTGELFF. CDR3 nucleotides: TGCAGCGTTGAGGTTTACAGGAACACCGGGGAGCTGTTTTTT.

The V call is TRBV18, the J call TRBJ2-5, with D unclear. The better agreement between TRBJ2-7 and the DNA end casts doubt on the J call. Germline CDR1 is KGHSH and CDR2 is LQKENI. This CDR3 has 13 residues. Written as DNA, the CDR3 is TGTGCCAGCTCACCACCGAACACCAACGAGCAGTACTTC. This codes for CASSPPNTNEQYF.

The rearrangement links TRBV30 to TRBJ1-5; TRBD1 agrees at 10 bases. Looked up from germline, CDR1 is GTSNPN and CDR2 is SVGIG (reference sequence). This CDR3 has 15 residues. J was trimmed by 2 bases and V by 1 base; bases with no gene match: 2. The CDR3 protein is CAWSGGTGGNQPQHF. In DNA, the CDR3 is TGTGCCTGGAGTGGGGGGACAGGGGGCAATCAGCCCCAGCATTTT.

The rearrangement uses TRBV5-1 and TRBJ2-7, with TRBD1 matching over 12 bases. V was pared by 5 bases and J by 7 bases, with 13 bases of the junction left unmatched. The CDR3 extends over 16 amino acids. Germline V lookup: CDR1 SGHRS, CDR2 YFSETQ. In DNA form, the CDR3 reads TGCGCCAGCAGTAATACCGGGACAGGGGGCGCGGGTGAGCAGTACTTC. Translation: CASSNTGTGGAGEQYF.

The chain has TRBV5-1 and TRBJ2-1, with 9 positions matching TRBD2. Germline trimming cut 1 base from V and 4 bases from J; bases unmatched to any gene: 9. This CDR3 comprises 17 residues. Germline values: CDR1 SGHRS, CDR2 YFSETQ. CDR3 in DNA: TGCGCCAGCAGCTTGTTGTCAATGACTAGCGGTTACAATGAGCAGTTCTTC. Protein: CASSLLSMTSGYNEQFF.

The V and J genes are TRBV29-1 and TRBJ1-1; no clear D. Germline V gene sequence: CDR1 SQVTM, CDR2 ANQGSEA. The CDR3 totals 12 residues. Trimming took 3 bases from V and 0 from J, leaving 5 bases between them. The CDR3, as DNA: TGCAGCGTTGACGGGTTGAACACTGAAGCTTTCTTT. It codes for CSVDGLNTEAFF.

The chain recombines TRBV5-4 with TRBJ1-3; 7 bases are a match to TRBD1. Germline CDR1 is SGHNT and CDR2 is YYREEE (reference sequence). V was pared by 2 bases and J by 2 bases, with 1 base of the junction left unmatched. The CDR3 length is 14 residues. The CDR3 sequence: CASSFDRAGNTIYF. As DNA, the CDR3 is TGTGCCAGCAGCTTTGACAGGGCTGGAAACACCATATATTTT.

The chain is built from TRBV7-9 and TRBJ2-7; D remains unclear. The length of the CDR3 is 12 residues. CDR1 is SEHNR and CDR2 is FQNEAQ in the germline V gene (reference sequence). V gave up 6 bases and J gave up 8 bases, with 14 bases separating them. The CDR3 bases are TGTGCCAGCAGATTCCCAGACCGAAAGCAGTACTTC. This gives the protein CASRFPDRKQYF.

The gene calls are TRBV6-4 and TRBJ2-2; 9 bases match TRBD2. This CDR3 comprises 14 residues. Losses at the gene ends were 4 bases for V and 5 bases for J; bases not matched to a gene: 2. Germline CDR1 and CDR2: MRHNA and SNTAGT. This CDR3 reads CASSVLAGTGELFF. The CDR3 nucleotides read TGTGCCAGCAGTGTGCTAGCGGGGACCGGGGAGCTGTTTTTT.

This clone was seen once. The V gene is TRBV5-1, the J gene TRBJ2-1; TRBD2 is a possible D gene (5 bases). The CDR3 length is 14 residues. CDR1 and CDR2 from the germline V gene are SGHRS and YFSETQ. V was shortened by 5 bases and J by 3 bases, with 12 bases between the two germline ends. The CDR3 bases are TGCGCCAGCAGAGAGGGAAGGTTCTACAATGAGCAGTTCTTC. Translation gives CASREGRFYNEQFF.

This clone was counted only a few times. This rearrangement joins TRBV27 to TRBJ2-1; tentative D call: TRBD2 (6 bases). The CDR3 runs 13 residues. V shed 8 bases and J shed 7 bases, with 15 bases lying between them. Germline V gene lookup returns CDR1 MNHEY and CDR2 SMNVEV (reference sequence). CDR3 amino acids: CASGPVAVNEQFF. The CDR3 DNA follows: TGTGCCAGCGGGCCGGTAGCGGTTAATGAGCAGTTCTTC.

In this sample, this clone turned up a few times. The chain combines TRBV12-2 with TRBJ2-1. TRBV12-2 corresponds to a pseudogene. This CDR3 comprises 19 residues. The CDR3 coding sequence is TGTGCAAGTCGCTTATCTTCGACTGGGGTCCCAAGCTCCTACAATGAGCAGTTCTTC. Amino acid sequence: CASRLSSTGVPSSYNEQFF.

The chain recombines TRBV9 with TRBJ1-1; 7 bases align to TRBD1. With 3 bases clipped from V and 4 bases from J, the junction kept 6 bases outside the gene matches. The germline V gene encodes CDR1 SGDLS and CDR2 YYNGEE. CDR3 length equals 14 residues. In DNA form, the CDR3 reads TGTGCCAGCAGCGCGACGACAGGGTCCACTGAAGCTTTCTTT. The encoded protein is CASSATTGSTEAFF.

A remark on this clone: The germline gene is not matched at one end of the junction; a read error may be the cause. The chain is built from TRBV5-1 and TRBJ2-5; 11 nucleotides line up with TRBD1. CDR1 is SGHRS and CDR2 is YFSETQ in the germline V gene. The CDR3 has 15 residues. The CDR3 loop is CASSLMGQGEEAQYF. In nucleotides, the CDR3 is TGCGCCAGCAGCTTGATGGGACAGGGGGAAGAGGCCCAGTACTTC.

The chain uses TRBV29-1 and TRBJ2-7; 8 bases are a match to TRBD2. V trimming: 7 bases; J trimming: 0 bases; junction bases outside the gene matches: 5. CDR3 size: 13 residues. CDR1 is SQVTM, CDR2 ANQGSEA, per germline. In DNA, the CDR3 is TGCAGCGGCGGGAGCGGGAGCTCCTACGAGCAGTACTTC. It encodes CSGGSGSSYEQYF.

The chain links TRBV19 to TRBJ1-1; no clear D. The V and J ends lost 2 bases and 1 base respectively, with 5 bases between them. The CDR3 is made up of 13 amino acids. Germline CDR1 and CDR2: LNHDA and SQIVND (reference sequence). The CDR3 sequence is CASSIRRNTEAFF. CDR3 bases: TGTGCCAGTAGTATAAGGCGGAACACTGAAGCTTTCTTT.